These 13 T cell receptor beta chains originate from one sample sequenced in a study of blood T cell repertoires in COVID-19. Profiling relied on immunoSEQ multiplex PCR, and the TCRdb table lists in-frame clones only, not all of them. Among hundreds of thousands of clones listed, roughly 90% were seen once. The sequencing input was peripheral blood. These receptors all come from a woman in her 50s who had recovered from COVID-19.

V gene TRBV5-1 combines with J gene TRBJ1-1; weak D call: TRBD1 (5 bases). V lost 7 bases and J 6 bases, leaving 25 bases between the germline ends. The CDR3 extends over 16 amino acids. Looked up from germline, CDR1 is SGHRS and CDR2 is YFSETQ. This CDR3 reads CASAGTGQGDRAEAFF. DNA for the CDR3: TGCGCCAGCGCGGGGACCGGGCAGGGCGATAGGGCTGAAGCTTTCTTT.

This sequence joins TRBV7-2 and TRBJ2-1; TRBD1 might be the D (7 bases). This CDR3 is built from 16 residues. Germline V gene sequence: CDR1 SGHTA, CDR2 FQGNSA. V was cut by 2 bases and J by 9 bases, with 20 bases left in between. CDR3 in DNA: TGTGCCAGCAGCTTACCTGTAGGGCAGGGGGGAATTGAGCAGTTCTTC. Translating it yields CASSLPVGQGGIEQFF.

V usage is TRBV7-6 and J usage is TRBJ1-5, with D unresolved. The ends were cut back, 6 bases at V and 3 bases at J, with 9 bases in the middle. The CDR3 has 13 amino acids. Germline V lookup: CDR1 SGHVS, CDR2 FNYEAQ. CDR3 in amino acids: CASSSTYNQPQHF. The CDR3 nucleotides read TGTGCCAGCAGTTCAACATACAATCAGCCCCAGCATTTT.

V gene TRBV18 combines with J gene TRBJ1-1; D possibly corresponds to TRBD1 (6 bases). V lost 6 bases, J lost 2 bases, and 16 bases lay in between. The CDR3 is 15 residues long. Looked up from germline, CDR1 is KGHSH and CDR2 is LQKENI. In DNA, the CDR3 is TGTGCCAGCTCGACGAGCCCCGGGACAAACACTGAAGCTTTCTTT. This codes for CASSTSPGTNTEAFF.

The chain has TRBV29-1 and TRBJ1-2, with 10 nucleotides matching TRBD1. The CDR3 covers 13 residues. Germline values: CDR1 SQVTM, CDR2 ANQGSEA. The V segment lost 6 bases and the J segment 5 bases; nucleotides outside the gene matches: 6. The CDR3 nucleotides are TGCAGCGTCGCCGACAGGGGGCGTTATGGCTACACCTTC. It specifies CSVADRGRYGYTF. Drawing the rest from reference TRBV29-1 and TRBJ1-2, the complete variable domain is SAVISQKPSRDICQRGTSLTIQCQVDSQVTMMFWYRQQPGQSLTLIATANQGSEATYESGFVIDKFPISRPNLTFSTLTVSNMSPEDSSIYLCSVADRGRYGYTFGSGTRLTVV.

The chain combines TRBV29-1 with TRBJ2-3, with 8 nucleotides matching TRBD2. This CDR3 region has 14 residues. V lost 5 bases and J lost 1; bases outside the gene matches: 5. The germline V gene encodes CDR1 SQVTM and CDR2 ANQGSEA. For the CDR3, the DNA is TGCAGCGTTTTCGGACTAGCCGGCACAGATACGCAGTATTTT. The encoded protein is CSVFGLAGTDTQYF.

The chain couples TRBV5-5 to TRBJ1-2; no clear D. V dropped 5 bases and J dropped 2 bases, with 13 bases sitting between them. The CDR3 has 14 amino acids. In germline, CDR1 is SGHKS, CDR2 YYEKEE (reference sequence). The CDR3 region has the DNA TGTGCCAGCAGGTCCGTCACGGGGAACTATGGCTACACCTTC. This translates into CASRSVTGNYGYTF. Full variable domain (remainder filled in from reference TRBV5-5 and TRBJ1-2): DAGVTQSPTHLIKTRGQQVTLRCSPISGHKSVSWYQQVLGQGPQFIFQYYEKEERGRGNFPDRFSARQFPNYSSELNVNALLLGDSALYLCASRSVTGNYGYTFGSGTRLTVV.

CDR3 sequence reads: CASSHLAGEYEQYF. The CDR3 DNA sequence: TGTGCCAGCAGCCATCTAGCGGGGGAATACGAGCAGTACTTC. This chain joins TRBV3-1 (or the pseudogene TRBV3-2) and TRBJ2-7; TRBD2 agrees at 10 bases. The CDR3 covers 14 residues. Germline CDR1 and CDR2: LGHDT and YNNKEL (reference sequence). Trimming cost V 3 bases and J 4 bases; bases outside gene matches: 3.

This clone was detected once. The V and J genes are TRBV2 and TRBJ2-7; 8 bases are a match to TRBD2. V gave up 10 bases and J gave up 2 bases; unmatched junction bases: 7. Germline CDR1 reads SNHLY; CDR2 reads FYNNEI. The CDR3 length is 13 residues. The DNA for the CDR3 is TGTGCCATCGCCGGGACTAGTGCCTACGAGCAGTACTTC. It yields the protein CAIAGTSAYEQYF.

J is TRBJ1-5 and V is TRBV29-1; the match to TRBD1 covers 7 bases. The germline CDR1 and CDR2 sequences are SQVTM and ANQGSEA. CDR3 length: 12 amino acids. With 7 bases clipped from V and 4 bases from J, the junction kept 4 bases outside the gene matches. CDR3 sequence (DNA): TGCAGCGCGGGACAGTTTAATCAGCCCCAGCATTTT. Protein sequence: CSAGQFNQPQHF.

This chain joins TRBV30 and TRBJ2-7; TRBD1 matches 11 bases. CDR3 length equals 15 residues. Per germline, CDR1 GTSNPN and CDR2 SVGIG (reference sequence). After removal of 5 bases from V and 2 bases from J, the junction contained 8 bases not matched to a gene. For the CDR3, the DNA is TGTGCCTGGGCACCCTGGACAGGGGGCGCCTACGAGCAGTACTTC. Protein: CAWAPWTGGAYEQYF.

The chain employs TRBV18 and TRBJ1-4; the D is unclear. CDR3 length: 16 amino acids. Germline-derived CDR1 and CDR2 are KGHSH and LQKENI. Trimming took off 5 bases at V and 0 bases at J, with 13 bases between the two ends. The CDR3 spells CASSTANGSTNEKLFF. The CDR3 nucleotides are TGTGCCAGCTCAACCGCAAACGGTTCAACTAATGAAAAACTGTTTTTT.

The V call is TRBV29-1, the J call TRBJ1-5; 7 positions match TRBD1. With 0 bases clipped from V and 6 bases from J, the junction kept 5 bases outside the gene matches. The CDR3 covers 14 residues. Germline CDR1 reads SQVTM; CDR2 reads ANQGSEA. The CDR3 DNA reads as TGCAGCGTTGAAGAGGCAGGGGGTTCTCAGCCCCAGCATTTT. This gives the protein CSVEEAGGSQPQHF.